This T cell receptor (beta chain) was retrieved from a study of T cell changes during pregnancy in multiple sclerosis. V was pared by 1 base and J by 0 bases, with 4 bases of the junction left unmatched. Germline V gene sequence: CDR1 LGHNA, CDR2 YSLEER. This CDR3 spans 16 amino acids. The repertoire was sequenced with immunoSEQ multiplex PCR; TCRdb's copy has only in-frame clones and lacks some. The table lists under 95,000 clones, roughly 95% of them singletons, with approximately 0.71% in the top ten. The V and J genes are TRBV4-3 and TRBJ2-7, with 9 bases matching TRBD2. The TCR originated in a female donor in good health, enrolled as a control in a pregnancy study. Specimen: peripheral blood, collected in the second trimester of pregnancy. The CDR3 sequence: CASSQVVAGDSYEQYF. The CDR3 coding sequence is TGCGCCAGCAGCCAAGTGGTAGCGGGGGACTCCTACGAGCAGTACTTC.